This is a list of T cell receptor beta chains from one sample in a study of cytomegalovirus exposure and HLA in healthy donors. Only in-frame clones appear in the TCRdb table, and some are missing; sequencing was by immunoSEQ multiplex PCR. The sample lists about 130,000 clones, about 15% occurring once. Sequencing input: PBMCs. The source of these receptors is a female donor in good health and CMV-seropositive. CDR3s include the opening cysteine and the closing phenylalanine or tryptophan. D genes are given only for firm matches. Where a row states a size, it is once, few, many or the class of an expanded clone; other rows omit it.

>TRBJ2-3|TRBV15|few|-
CATSTRVLTGKDTQYF
TGTGCCACCAGCACCCGAGTACTGACGGGTAAGGATACGCAGTATTTT
>TRBJ2-2|TRBV18|few|TRBD2
CASSLSGGRTGELFF
TGTGCCAGCTCACTCAGCGGGGGAAGAACCGGGGAGCTGTTTTTT
>TRBJ1-5|TRBV19|few|-
CASSRQKNQPQHF
TGTGCCAGTAGTAGACAGAAAAATCAGCCCCAGCATTTT
>TRBJ2-3|TRBV29-1|few|-
CSVQNREFGTDTQYF
TGCAGCGTTCAGAATCGGGAATTTGGCACAGATACGCAGTATTTT
>TRBJ1-4|TRBV2|few|TRBD1
CASSRDRNEKLFF
TGTGCCAGCAGTAGGGACAGGAATGAAAAACTGTTTTTT
>TRBJ1-5|TRBV7-8|many|-
CASSENRGPSQPQHF
TGTGCCAGCAGCGAGAATAGGGGCCCCTCTCAGCCCCAGCATTTT
>TRBJ1-5|TRBV2|-|TRBD1
CASRSTGAINQPQHF
TGTGCCAGCAGATCAACAGGGGCGATCAATCAGCCCCAGCATTTT
>TRBJ2-7|TRBV27|few|TRBD2
CASRSGSNNEQYF
TGTGCCAGCAGGAGCGGGAGCAATAACGAGCAGTACTTC
>TRBJ2-5|TRBV28|few|-
CASSFFVFQGLETQYF
TGTGCCAGCAGTTTCTTTGTTTTTCAGGGGTTGGAGACCCAGTACTTC
>TRBJ1-1|TRBV28|-|TRBD1
CASSLWGRQGVTEAFF
TGTGCCAGCAGTTTATGGGGTAGACAGGGGGTCACTGAAGCTTTCTTT
>TRBJ2-5|TRBV5-4|few|TRBD2
CASSLGTSGGILETQYF
TGTGCCAGCAGCTTAGGAACTAGCGGGGGGATTCTAGAGACCCAGTACTTC
>TRBJ1-1|TRBV6-6|-|TRBD1
CASRLTGHTEAFF
TGTGCCAGCAGACTGACAGGGCACACTGAAGCTTTCTTT
>TRBJ2-2|TRBV5-1|-|-
CASSLDYGGFGELFF
TGCGCCAGCAGCTTGGACTATGGGGGGTTCGGGGAGCTGTTTTTT
>TRBJ1-5|TRBV30|-|TRBD1
CAWSSTGSNQPQHF
TGTGCCTGGAGTTCGACAGGGAGCAATCAGCCCCAGCATTTT
>TRBJ1-4|TRBV5-1|few|-
CASSFPGTNEKLFF
TGCGCCAGCAGCTTTCCGGGAACTAATGAAAAACTGTTTTTT
>TRBJ1-1|TRBV4-2|-|-
CASSQARDTMNTEAFF
TGTGCCAGCAGCCAAGCCCGGGACACGATGAACACTGAAGCTTTCTTT
>TRBJ2-1|TRBV2|few|-
CASRATRNEQFF
TGTGCCAGCAGGGCCACTAGAAATGAGCAGTTCTTC
>TRBJ2-7|TRBV6-1|-|TRBD1
CASNIRTGGYEQYF
TGTGCCAGCAACATCAGGACAGGGGGCTACGAGCAGTACTTC
>TRBJ2-7|TRBV5-1|-|-
CASSLASGLVYEQYF
TGCGCCAGCAGCTTGGCTTCAGGGTTAGTCTACGAGCAGTACTTC
>TRBJ1-1|TRBV9|few|-
CASSVGRLPNTEAFF
TGTGCCAGCAGCGTAGGTAGACTCCCGAACACTGAAGCTTTCTTT